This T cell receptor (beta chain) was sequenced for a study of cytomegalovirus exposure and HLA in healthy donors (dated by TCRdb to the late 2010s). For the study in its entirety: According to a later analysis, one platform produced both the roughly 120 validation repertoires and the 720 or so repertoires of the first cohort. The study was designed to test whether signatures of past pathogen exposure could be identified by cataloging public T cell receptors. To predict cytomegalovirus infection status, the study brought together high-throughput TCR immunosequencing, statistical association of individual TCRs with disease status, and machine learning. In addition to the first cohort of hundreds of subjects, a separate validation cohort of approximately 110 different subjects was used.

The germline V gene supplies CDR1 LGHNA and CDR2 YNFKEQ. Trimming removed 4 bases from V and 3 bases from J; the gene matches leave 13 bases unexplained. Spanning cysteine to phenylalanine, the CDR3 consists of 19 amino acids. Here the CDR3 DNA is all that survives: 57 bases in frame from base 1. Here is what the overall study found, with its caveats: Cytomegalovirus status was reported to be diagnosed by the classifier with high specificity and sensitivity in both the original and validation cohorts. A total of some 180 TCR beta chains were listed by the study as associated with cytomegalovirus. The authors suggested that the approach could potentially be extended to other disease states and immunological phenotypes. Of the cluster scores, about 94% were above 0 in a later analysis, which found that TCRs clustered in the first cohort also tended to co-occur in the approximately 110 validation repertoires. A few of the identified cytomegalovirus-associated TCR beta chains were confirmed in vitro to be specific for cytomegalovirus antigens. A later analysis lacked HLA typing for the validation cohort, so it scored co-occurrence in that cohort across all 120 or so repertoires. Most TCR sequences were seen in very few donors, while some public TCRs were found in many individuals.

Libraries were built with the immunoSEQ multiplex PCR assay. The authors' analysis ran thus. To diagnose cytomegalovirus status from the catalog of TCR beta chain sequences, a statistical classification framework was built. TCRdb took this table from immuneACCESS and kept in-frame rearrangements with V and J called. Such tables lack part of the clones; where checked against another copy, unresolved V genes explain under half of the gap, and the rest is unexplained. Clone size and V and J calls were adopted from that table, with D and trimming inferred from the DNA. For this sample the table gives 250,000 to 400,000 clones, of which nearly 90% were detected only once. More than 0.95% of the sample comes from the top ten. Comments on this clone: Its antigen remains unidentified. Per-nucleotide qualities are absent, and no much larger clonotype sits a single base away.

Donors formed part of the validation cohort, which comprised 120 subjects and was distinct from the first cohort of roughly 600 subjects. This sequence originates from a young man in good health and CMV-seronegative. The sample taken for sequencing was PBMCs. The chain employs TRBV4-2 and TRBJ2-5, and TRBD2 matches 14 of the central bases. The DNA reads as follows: TGTGCCAGCAGCCGTTCCCCCGGGACTAGCGGGGGTTTAAAAGAGACCCAGTACTTC. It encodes CASSRSPGTSGGLKETQYF.